This T cell receptor beta chain comes out of a study of T cell responses to AZD1222 COVID-19 vaccine (dated by TCRdb to about 2021). General notes on the study: Because spike-specific TCR depth and breadth did not differ between the two schedules, AZD1222 recipients who got a second dose at roughly 4 weeks were pooled with those who got a second dose at roughly 12 weeks. TCR sequencing covered approximately 230 trial participants: about 210 given two doses of AZD1222 and about 26 given two doses of MenACWY control vaccine. Trial participants were enrolled into age subgroups of 18-55, 56-69 and 70-plus years, which contained approximately 150, 28 and 58 TCR-sequenced participants, respectively. Study-wide conclusions, independent of this receptor: CD4 TCRs associated with the vaccine covered the entire spike protein, and the dominant responses were in regions 160-218 and 743-854. A significant rise in spike-specific TCR breadth and depth was observed after two AZD1222 doses relative to day 0 and relative to MenACWY recipients. Reportedly, almost half of the unique spike-specific TCRs recognized epitopes lying outside the regions that are mutated in the B.1.351 and B.1.1.7 variants. Most participants were white British and females outnumbered males, and the authors suggested that clonal diversity may have been underestimated. Because no day 14 peak-response samples were available, the repertoires could be characterized only after the peak T cell response. In the small 56-69-year group, the increase in depth fell short of significance, most likely because of low power. Only 5 to 7 AZD1222 recipients were SARS-CoV-2 seropositive at baseline, limiting conclusions about previously exposed vaccinees.

The sample's time point label is to be understood as: baseline before first vaccination. Vaccinee samples came from UK trials COV001 and COV002, including a single-blind randomized controlled phase 2/3 trial of AZD1222 (ChAdOx1 nCoV-19) in healthy adults. Trial participant PBMC samples were collected at day 0 and day 28 after the second dose for TCRbeta chain sequencing. As regards this clone: Its antigen has not been determined. Base qualities are not provided; no much larger clone lies one nucleotide away.

CDR1 SGHVS and CDR2 FQNEAQ were looked up in the germline V gene. Trimming removed 3 bases from V and 10 bases from J; the gene matches leave 6 bases unexplained. From its cysteine to its phenylalanine, the CDR3 spans 14 amino acids. Only the CDR3 DNA is retained, 42 bases long and in frame from the first base. The CDR3 regions of human TCRbeta chains were analyzed by immunosequencing. The study's processing was this. Repertoire TCRs were matched against a reference library of SARS-CoV-2-specific TCRs generated with the MIRA antigen-specificity platform. Breadth meant the fraction of unique TCRs that were SARS-CoV-2-associated, whereas depth meant the fraction of total T cells that were SARS-CoV-2-associated. Using the MIRA data, every spike-specific TCR was mapped to the spike region that the TCR reacted to and assigned to either a CD4 or a CD8 class. Log10-transformed breadth and depth values were compared by one-way ANOVA with Sidak's multiple comparisons tests. As stored in TCRdb, this immuneACCESS dataset retains in-frame rearrangements with V and J assigned. A fraction of the clones does not appear; measured against another copy, unresolved V genes explain less than half of the discrepancy, and the remainder lacks a known reason. D and trimming were read from the DNA, whereas the V and J calls and clone size are those reported in that table. The sample table shows 65,000 to 75,000 clones, and 82% are seen once. The ten largest clones add up to roughly 5.4% of the sample.

The material sequenced was peripheral blood, taken on day 0 of AZD1222 vaccination. This sequence originates from an adult in good health. The chain couples TRBV7-8 to TRBJ1-6, and 7 junction bases match TRBD1. This receptor has the CDR3 CASSFDRVSSPLHF. The nucleotides read TGTGCCAGCAGCTTCGACAGGGTCAGCTCACCCCTCCACTTT.